The 11 T cell receptor beta chains in this list originate from one sample, sequenced in a study of T-cell memory formation after mild COVID-19. TCRdb fed the 5' RACE reads into MiXCR, producing one record per CDR3 protein. The table has some 160,000 distinct CDR3 sequences, around a third seen once. Sequenced sample: PBMCs or a T cell subset sorted from them (not recorded which). The receptors derive from an adult woman who had mild COVID-19 (a few samples of this study predate the infection). Cell type and time point are not known.

V and J are TRBV21-1 and TRBJ2-1; no DNA check was done on the table's D call, TRBD1. TRBV21-1 is a pseudogene locus. This CDR3 contains 16 residues. Here the CDR3 DNA reads TGTGCCAGCAGCCCCCGGGGCACCACCAGTGCAAATGAGCAGTTCTTC. Translating gives CASSPRGTTSANEQFF.

This clonotype was counted a few times. The chain carries TRBV7-2 and TRBJ2-7, with a weak D call TRBD2 (6 bases). Deletions cut 4 bases from V and 4 bases from J, with 23 bases between. The germline gives CDR1 SGHTA, CDR2 FQGNSA. The CDR3 loop spans 17 amino acids. CDR3 bases: TGTGCCAGCAGCTCTAGAAGGGAAGCCGCGGGAAGGTACGAGCAGTACTTC. Its protein is CASSSRREAAGRYEQYF.

The chain combines TRBV19 with TRBJ2-7; 9 bases align to TRBD1. Trimming took 10 bases from V and 3 from J; bases not matched to a gene: 7. The CDR3 has 13 amino acids. The germline gives CDR1 LNHDA, CDR2 SQIVND (reference sequence). CDR3 region: CATRPGQGYEQYF. CDR3 coding DNA: TGTGCCACGCGACCGGGACAGGGCTACGAGCAGTACTTC.

This chain connects TRBV20-1 to TRBJ1-1; D gene uncertain. CDR1 and CDR2 (germline): DFQATT, SNEGSKA (reference sequence). This CDR3 is built from 13 residues. V was clipped by 5 bases and J by 3 bases, with 13 bases between them. Written as DNA, the CDR3 is TGCAGTGCTTCTCCCGGACGGCACACTGAAGCTTTCTTT. Translation gives CSASPGRHTEAFF.

The rearrangement joins TRBV3-1 to TRBJ2-3, with D uncertain. The germline CDR1 and CDR2 sequences are LGHDT and YNNKEL (reference sequence). Deletions cut 3 bases from V and 5 bases from J, with 9 bases between. The CDR3 runs to 13 residues. The DNA for the CDR3 is TGTGCCAGCAGCCAGCTTCTGGGAGATACGCAGTATTTT. This codes for CASSQLLGDTQYF.

This clonotype was counted only a few times. The genes are TRBV4-3 and TRBJ2-1; 8 nucleotides agree with TRBD2. J gave up 4 bases and V 0 bases, and 5 bases lay outside the gene matches. The CDR3 is made up of 16 amino acids. Looked up from germline, CDR1 is LGHNA and CDR2 is YSLEER. The CDR3 coding sequence is TGCGCCAGCAGCCAAGATCAGGCTAGCGGGTACAATGAGCAGTTCTTC. This encodes CASSQDQASGYNEQFF.

CDR3 sequence (DNA): TGCAGCTCCCCCGAGGGGGGGCCAGATACGCAGTATTTT. Translation: CSSPEGGPDTQYF. The genes are TRBV20-1 and TRBJ2-3, with D perhaps TRBD2 (7 bases). Germline CDR1 DFQATT, CDR2 SNEGSKA (reference sequence). CDR3 length: 13 amino acids.

The chain is built from TRBV5-4 and TRBJ2-7; D may be TRBD1 or TRBD2 (6 bases each). The CDR3 is 14 amino acids. Trimming cost V 1 base and J 2 bases, with 10 bases left between them. Germline V gene sequence: CDR1 SGHNT, CDR2 YYREEE (reference sequence). As DNA, the CDR3 is TGTGCCAGCAGCTTGAACAGGGAGGCCTACGAGCAGTACTTC. It specifies CASSLNREAYEQYF.

The gene calls are TRBV7-8 and TRBJ2-5; D assignment may be TRBD1 or TRBD2 (6 bases each). The V gene's germline CDR1 is SGHVS and CDR2 FQNEAQ. CDR3 length: 16 amino acids. V lost 2 bases and J 2 bases, leaving 15 bases between the germline ends. For the CDR3, the DNA is TGTGCCAGCAGCTTAAATGCGGGACACCGTCAAGAGACCCAGTACTTC. This translates into CASSLNAGHRQETQYF.

V gene TRBV2 combines with J gene TRBJ2-3; 9 bases map to TRBD1. The CDR3 covers 15 residues. Germline loops: CDR1 SNHLY, CDR2 FYNNEI. Losses at the gene ends were 6 bases for V and 4 bases for J; bases not matched to a gene: 8. The CDR3, as DNA: TGTGCCAGCAGCGATTTAGGGACAGGGCCAGATACGCAGTATTTT. This gives the protein CASSDLGTGPDTQYF.

This chain links TRBV18 with TRBJ2-3, with D unresolved. The CDR3 extends over 13 amino acids. The germline CDR1 and CDR2 sequences are KGHSH and LQKENI. The V and J ends lost 3 bases and 2 bases respectively, with 6 bases between them. CDR3 DNA: TGTGCCAGCTCACCCGAACTCACAGATACGCAGTATTTT. Translated: CASSPELTDTQYF.